The next 24 T cell receptor beta chains were all read from a single sample in a study of glioma-infiltrating T cells after dendritic cell vaccination. Clones were sequenced by immunoSEQ multiplex PCR, and TCRdb holds only the in-frame ones, with some missing. The sample records roughly 100,000 clones, roughly 81% being singletons. Sequences were derived from blood, sampled before dendritic cell vaccination. The receptors derive from a human donor with glioblastoma.

The chain couples TRBV19 to TRBJ2-7; 10 nucleotides match TRBD1. The CDR3 contains 16 residues. Unmatched junction bases numbered 10, after V lost 1 base and J lost 7 bases. In germline, CDR1 is LNHDA, CDR2 SQIVND (reference sequence). The CDR3 loop is CASSIGRDRGVWEQYF. CDR3 DNA sequence: TGTGCCAGTAGTATAGGCCGGGACAGGGGTGTGTGGGAGCAGTACTTC.

This clone was detected once. The chain uses TRBV21-1 and TRBJ2-2; TRBD1, the table's D call, lacks a check against the DNA. TRBV21-1 counts as a pseudogene. CDR3 length: 18 amino acids. As DNA, the CDR3 is TGTGCCAGCAGCAAAGGAGGTAAGGGGCAAACGAACACCGGGGAGCTGTTTTTT. The encoded protein is CASSKGGKGQTNTGELFF.

The rearrangement joins TRBV5-6 to TRBJ1-3; 10 positions match TRBD1. The germline V gene has CDR1 SGHDT and CDR2 YYEEEE. The V gene end was trimmed by 7 bases and the J gene end by 0 bases; junction bases not matched to a gene: 10. CDR3 length: 17 residues. CDR3 in amino acids: CASCIRDRGPSGNTIYF. CDR3 sequence (DNA): TGTGCCAGCTGCATCCGGGACAGGGGACCCTCTGGAAACACCATATATTTT. Variable domain in full (rest from reference TRBV5-6 and TRBJ1-3): DAGVTQSPTHLIKTRGQQVTLRCSPKSGHDTVSWYQQALGQGPQFIFQYYEEEERQRGNFPDRFSGHQFPNYSSELNVNALLLGDSALYLCASCIRDRGPSGNTIYFGEGSWLTVV.

The genes are TRBV6-5 and TRBJ1-6; TRBD1 might be the D (5 bases). CDR3 size: 13 residues. Trimming stripped 6 bases from V and 10 bases from J, with 13 bases between. Germline V gene sequence: CDR1 MNHEY, CDR2 SVGAGI. CDR3 nucleotide sequence: TGTGCCAGCAGATATGACAGTTTCTCACCCCTCCACTTT. This encodes CASRYDSFSPLHF.

The V gene is TRBV6-1, the J gene TRBJ1-6, with D perhaps matching TRBD1 (5 bases). This CDR3 spans 14 amino acids. V was pared by 7 bases and J by 10 bases, with 17 bases between. Germline CDR1 MNHNS, CDR2 SASEGT. The CDR3, as DNA: TGTGCCAGCACGCGATTAGGGGCCGGGTCACCCCTCCACTTT. Translation: CASTRLGAGSPLHF.

This chain joins TRBV4-1 and TRBJ2-7; possible D gene TRBD2, 7 bases. The CDR3 consists of 15 residues. Germline CDR1 reads MGHRA; CDR2 reads YSYEKL. The V end was cut by 1 base, the J end by 3 bases, with 13 bases between. CDR3 bases: TGCGCCAGCAGCCAAGGCGGCGGGGGCAACTACGAGCAGTACTTC. Its protein is CASSQGGGGNYEQYF.

V gene TRBV18 combines with J gene TRBJ1-2, with 8 bases lining up with TRBD1. Trimming cost V 2 bases and J 8 bases; bases outside gene matches: 7. Per the germline V gene, CDR1 is KGHSH and CDR2 is LQKENI. The CDR3 runs 14 residues. CDR3 sequence: CASSPRTGTPGYTF. The CDR3 DNA is TGTGCCAGCTCACCAAGGACAGGGACACCAGGCTACACCTTC.

This clone was counted once. The chain joins TRBV6-1 to TRBJ2-7, with 7 bases matching TRBD1. The ends lost 7 bases at V and 2 bases at J; junction bases unmatched: 8. CDR3 length: 14 amino acids. Germline V CDR1 and CDR2: MNHNS, SASEGT. The CDR3 DNA reads as TGTGCCAGCACCCCCCGGGACAGAGCCTACGAGCAGTACTTC. Protein sequence: CASTPRDRAYEQYF.

The chain employs TRBV5-1 and TRBJ2-3, with D tentatively TRBD2 (5 bases). Trimming removed 2 bases from V and 6 bases from J, with 13 bases in between. The germline gives CDR1 SGHRS, CDR2 YFSETQ. The CDR3 runs to 14 residues. CDR3 in DNA: TGCGCCAGCAGCTTAACTAGTTTCAGTGATACGCAGTATTTT. It codes for CASSLTSFSDTQYF. The full variable domain, with the rest looked up from reference TRBV5-1 and TRBJ2-3, is KAGVTQTPRYLIKTRGQQVTLSCSPISGHRSVSWYQQTPGQGLQFLFEYFSETQRNKGNFPGRFSGRQFSNSRSEMNVSTLELGDSALYLCASSLTSFSDTQYFGPGTRLTVL.

The J gene is TRBJ2-1, the V gene TRBV7-9, with 12 bases that match TRBD2. CDR3 length: 15 amino acids. Trimming took 4 bases from V and 4 from J; bases not matched to a gene: 2. CDR1 SEHNR and CDR2 FQNEAQ come from the germline V gene (reference sequence). DNA of the CDR3: TGTGCCAGCAGCTCCCTAGCGGGGGGGTACAATGAGCAGTTCTTC. Its translation: CASSSLAGGYNEQFF.

This clone was recorded a few times. V gene TRBV4-3 combines with J gene TRBJ1-1; D is perhaps TRBD1 (6 bases). The ends were cut back, 4 bases at V and 3 bases at J, with 15 bases in the middle. Germline-derived CDR1 and CDR2 are LGHNA and YSLEER. The CDR3 has 15 residues. CDR3 in amino acids: CASSLGGEGDTEAFF. The DNA for the CDR3 is TGCGCCAGCAGCCTAGGGGGGGAGGGAGACACTGAAGCTTTCTTT.

The V gene is TRBV5-1, the J gene TRBJ2-7; D is perhaps TRBD1 (5 bases). V gave up 4 bases and J gave up 1 base, with 12 bases separating them. The CDR3 consists of 14 residues. Germline CDR1 is SGHRS and CDR2 is YFSETQ. The CDR3 reads CASSQGAVSYEQYF. The CDR3, as DNA: TGCGCCAGCAGCCAGGGTGCGGTTTCCTACGAGCAGTACTTC.

The V gene is TRBV25-1, the J gene TRBJ1-5; perhaps TRBD1 as D (6 bases). In germline, CDR1 is MGHDK, CDR2 SYGVNS. Trimming stripped 4 bases from V and 5 bases from J, with 15 bases between. The CDR3 has 15 residues. The chain's CDR3 is CASSAMAGVDQPQHF. As DNA, the CDR3 is TGTGCCAGCAGTGCAATGGCAGGGGTAGATCAGCCCCAGCATTTT.

The chain combines TRBV4-1 with TRBJ2-3; 10 bases align to TRBD2. Germline V CDR1 and CDR2: MGHRA, YSYEKL. V trimming: 0 bases; J trimming: 6 bases; junction bases outside the gene matches: 6. The CDR3 has 16 residues. The CDR3: CASSQERGTSADTQYF. The DNA of the CDR3 is TGCGCCAGCAGCCAAGAACGGGGGACTAGCGCCGATACGCAGTATTTT.

The chain is built from TRBV23-1 and TRBJ2-7; TRBD1 is a possible D gene (6 bases). TRBV23-1 is filed as an ORF, its function uncertain. The CDR3 is made up of 14 amino acids. Trimming removed 8 bases from V and 0 bases from J, with 14 bases in between. In nucleotides, the CDR3 is TGCGCCAGCCGCCCGGGACACCGCTCCTACGAGCAGTACTTC. It translates to CASRPGHRSYEQYF.

J is TRBJ1-1 and V is TRBV7-2, with D hard to call. V dropped 6 bases and J dropped 1 base, with 12 bases sitting between them. The V gene's germline CDR1 is SGHTA and CDR2 FQGNSA. The length of the CDR3 is 14 residues. For the CDR3, the DNA is TGTGCCAGCAGTAACAGCGGGTCGAACACTGAAGCTTTCTTT. Its translation: CASSNSGSNTEAFF.

The chain is built from TRBV19 and TRBJ1-1; maybe TRBD1 (6 bases). V was trimmed by 5 bases and J by 4 bases, leaving 17 bases between them. CDR1 LNHDA and CDR2 SQIVND come from the germline V gene (reference sequence). This CDR3 is built from 15 residues. The CDR3 protein is CASSLYQGMFTEAFF. As DNA, the CDR3 is TGTGCCAGTAGTCTATATCAGGGGATGTTCACTGAAGCTTTCTTT.

The chain joins TRBV10-1 to TRBJ2-7, with 9 bases identical to TRBD2. Germline CDR1 is WNHNN and CDR2 is SYGVQD (reference sequence). The CDR3 extends over 15 amino acids. The V and J ends lost 3 bases and 7 bases, in that order; junction bases with no gene match: 10. CDR3 protein: CASSEASGEPEEQYF. In DNA form, the CDR3 reads TGCGCCAGCAGTGAAGCTAGCGGGGAGCCGGAGGAGCAGTACTTC.

V usage is TRBV5-5 and J usage is TRBJ1-5, with 7 bases that match TRBD1. Germline CDR1 SGHKS, CDR2 YYEKEE (reference sequence). The CDR3 has 16 residues. J gave up 1 base and V 3 bases, and 7 bases lay outside the gene matches. CDR3 amino acids: CASSSDRDLSNQPQHF. In DNA form, the CDR3 reads TGTGCCAGCAGCTCCGACAGGGACTTAAGCAATCAGCCCCAGCATTTT. The whole variable domain, remainder taken from reference TRBV5-5 and TRBJ1-5, is DAGVTQSPTHLIKTRGQQVTLRCSPISGHKSVSWYQQVLGQGPQFIFQYYEKEERGRGNFPDRFSARQFPNYSSELNVNALLLGDSALYLCASSSDRDLSNQPQHFGDGTRLSIL.

The genes are TRBV5-5 and TRBJ2-3; D call uncertain. CDR3 size: 9 residues. The germline V gene has CDR1 SGHKS and CDR2 YYEKEE (reference sequence). Trimming took 10 bases from V and 5 from J, leaving 5 bases between them. DNA of the CDR3: TGTGCCTCGGGAGATACGCAGTATTTT. Translating it yields CASGDTQYF.

The rearrangement links TRBV4-1 to TRBJ1-2; possibly TRBD1 for D (6 bases). The V gene's germline CDR1 is MGHRA and CDR2 YSYEKL. This CDR3 is 13 amino acids long. Trimming removed 7 bases at V and 5 bases at J, with 14 bases between. The CDR3 reads CASTKIRGYGYTF. The CDR3 DNA sequence: TGCGCCAGCACGAAAATTAGGGGGTATGGCTACACCTTC.

The chain couples TRBV5-1 to TRBJ1-6; D gene unclear. CDR1 is SGHRS, CDR2 YFSETQ, per germline. The length of the CDR3 is 13 residues. V was shortened by 0 bases and J by 9 bases, with 7 bases between the two germline ends. CDR3 loop: CASSLAGVSPLHF. The CDR3 coding sequence is TGCGCCAGCAGCTTGGCCGGGGTTTCACCCCTCCACTTT.

This chain uses TRBV7-6 with TRBJ1-4, with D perhaps matching TRBD1 (5 bases). CDR1 is SGHVS, CDR2 FNYEAQ, per germline. V dropped 6 bases and J dropped 4 bases, with 15 bases sitting between them. The CDR3 consists of 15 residues. The DNA for the CDR3 is TGTGCCAGCAGACTCAGGGTTTCTGTTAATGAAAAACTGTTTTTT. Its protein product is CASRLRVSVNEKLFF. Variable domain in full (rest from reference TRBV7-6 and TRBJ1-4): GAGVSQSPRYKVTKRGQDVALRCDPISGHVSLYWYRQALGQGPEFLTYFNYEAQQDKSGLPNDRFSAERPEGSISTLTIQRTEQRDSAMYRCASRLRVSVNEKLFFGSGTQLSVL.

The chain is built from TRBV19 and TRBJ2-3; 7 bases are a match to TRBD2. The CDR3 has 14 residues. CDR1 is LNHDA and CDR2 is SQIVND in the germline V gene (reference sequence). Losses at the gene ends were 10 bases for V and 0 bases for J; bases not matched to a gene: 7. CDR3 region: CATENGGSTDTQYF. CDR3 sequence (DNA): TGTGCCACGGAAAACGGGGGGAGCACAGATACGCAGTATTTT. The full variable domain, rest sourced from reference TRBV19 and TRBJ2-3, is DGGITQSPKYLFRKEGQNVTLSCEQNLNHDAMYWYRQDPGQGLRLIYYSQIVNDFQKGDIAEGYSVSREKKESFPLTVTSAQKNPTAFYLCATENGGSTDTQYFGPGTRLTVL.